Each of the 13 T cell receptor beta chains below was sequenced from the same sample in a study of T cell clonality in common variable immunodeficiency. Sequenced by immunoSEQ multiplex PCR; TCRdb stores in-frame clones only, minus some. Captured here are tens of thousands of clones, none seen once; the top ten comprise approximately 3%. Sequenced input: peripheral blood mononuclear cells. The receptors derive from a person aged 18 to 70 in good health.

This clone was observed at least ten times. The CDR3 sequence: CASSDGTHQPQHF. CDR3 DNA (partial): TGTGCCAGCTCAGATGGGACTCATCAGCCC. This rearrangement joins TRBV18 to TRBJ1-5; maybe TRBD1 (5 bases). The read gets to within 3 residues of the CDR3 end, and the germline J gene fills in the rest. This CDR3 comprises 13 residues. Trimming took 5 bases from V and 5 from J, leaving 10 bases between them. Per the germline V gene, CDR1 is KGHSH and CDR2 is LQKENI.

This clone came up many times. The read stops 3 residues short of the end of the CDR3; the missing end is completed from the germline J gene. The V gene is TRBV2, the J gene TRBJ2-7; 9 bases are a match to TRBD1. The CDR3 runs to 15 residues. V trimming: 3 bases; J trimming: 4 bases; junction bases outside the gene matches: 7. Germline V CDR1 and CDR2: SNHLY, FYNNEI. Here the CDR3 reads CASSDPGQGSYEQYF. The part of the CDR3 DNA that was read is TGTGCCAGCAGTGACCCAGGACAGGGGAGTTACGAG.

This clone came up many times. The read ends 3 residues early relative to the CDR3; the germline J gene fills the gap. The chain recombines TRBV2 with TRBJ1-2; the D gene is possibly TRBD1 (6 bases). The CDR3 runs 13 residues. Per the germline V gene, CDR1 is SNHLY and CDR2 is FYNNEI. Trimming cost V 6 bases and J 6 bases, with 14 bases left between them. The sequenced CDR3 bases are TGTGCCAGCAGAGGTTGGACAGTAGATGGC. It specifies CASRGWTVDG. From start to end, the CDR3 is CASRGWTVDGYTF.

This clone has a count of ten or more. The read ends 3 residues early relative to the CDR3; the germline J gene fills the gap. J is TRBJ1-1 and V is TRBV30, with D unclear. The V gene's germline CDR1 is GTSNPN and CDR2 SVGIG (reference sequence). Trimming took off 0 bases at V and 7 bases at J, with 12 bases between the two ends. The CDR3 loop spans 13 amino acids. The CDR3 bases that were read are TGTGCCTGGAGTGTTGGGCTTTCCAGTGAA. Amino acids: CAWSVGLSSE. The complete CDR3 reads CAWSVGLSSEAFF.

In its sample, this clone was seen many times. The CDR3 is cut off 3 residues early in the read; its end comes from the germline J gene. The gene calls are TRBV19 and TRBJ2-2; D is perhaps TRBD1 (5 bases). Trimming took 5 bases from V and 3 from J, leaving 10 bases between them. CDR1 and CDR2 (germline): LNHDA, SQIVND (reference sequence). The CDR3 is 14 amino acids. CDR3 DNA (partial): TGTGCCAGTAGTCTCGAAGGGGACACCGGGGAG. Translation: CASSLEGDTGE. The full CDR3 reads CASSLEGDTGELFF.

This clone was observed many times. The CDR3 end falls 3 residues outside the read, so it is completed with the germline J gene. This chain uses TRBV29-1 with TRBJ2-4; TRBD2 aligns across 7 bases. The V gene end was trimmed by 1 base and the J gene end by 5 bases; junction bases not matched to a gene: 8. The CDR3 totals 15 residues. Germline V gives CDR1 SQVTM, CDR2 ANQGSEA. Partial CDR3 DNA: TGCAGCGTTGAAGGGTGGAGGGGAGGGGAAAACATT. Protein product: CSVEGWRGGENI. The CDR3, in full, reads CSVEGWRGGENIQYF.

This clone was detected ten times or more. The read ends 3 residues shy of where the CDR3 ends; the end is completed using the germline J gene. The chain has TRBV6-1 and TRBJ1-6; 8 positions agree with TRBD1. CDR3 length: 19 amino acids. The V gene's germline CDR1 is MNHNS and CDR2 SASEGT. V trimming: 1 base; J trimming: 2 bases; junction bases outside the gene matches: 10. The part of the CDR3 DNA that was read is TGTGCCAGCAGTGAAGAGATCTCGGACAGGGCGGCCTATAATTCACCC. This translates into CASSEEISDRAAYNSP. The complete CDR3 sequence is CASSEEISDRAAYNSPLHF.

Many counts were recorded for this clone. The read is 3 residues too short to cover the CDR3 end, so that end is filled in from the germline J gene. The V and J genes are TRBV10-3 and TRBJ2-7; D is unresolved. Germline CDR1 ENHRY, CDR2 SYGVKD. V was shortened by 7 bases and J by 3 bases, with 4 bases between the two germline ends. The CDR3 spans 10 residues. CDR3: CAIIYYEQYF. Partial CDR3 DNA: TGTGCCATCATTTACTACGAG.

This clone was recorded many times. The CDR3 end is not reached by the read, which stops 3 residues before it; the germline J gene fills it in. The chain carries TRBV30 and TRBJ1-1; maybe TRBD1 (6 bases). Germline V CDR1 and CDR2: GTSNPN, SVGIG (reference sequence). This CDR3 is built from 13 residues. V was pared by 0 bases and J by 7 bases, with 12 bases between. CDR3 DNA (partial): TGTGCCTGGAGTGTCAGGGCAGGGGATGAA. Amino acids: CAWSVRAGDE. The CDR3, in full, reads CAWSVRAGDEAFF.

At least ten counts were recorded for this clone. The missing CDR3 end, 3 residues past where the read stops, is filled in from the germline J gene. The rearrangement uses TRBV5-1 and TRBJ1-2, with 7 positions matching TRBD1. CDR1 and CDR2 (germline): SGHRS, YFSETQ. Trimming removed 3 bases from V and 2 bases from J; junction bases left unmatched: 1. This CDR3 is 13 amino acids long. The CDR3 bases that were read are TGCGCCAGCAGCTCGGGACAGAACTATGGC. This gives the protein CASSSGQNYG. The CDR3 in its entirety is CASSSGQNYGYTF.

The table lists this clone with many counts. The read falls 3 residues short of the CDR3 end, and the missing part is taken from the germline J gene. The rearrangement links TRBV7-9 to TRBJ1-4, with a tentative D call TRBD1 (5 bases). Deletions cut 6 bases from V and 0 bases from J, with 11 bases between. The CDR3 covers 15 residues. The germline CDR1 and CDR2 sequences are SEHNR and FQNEAQ (reference sequence). The CDR3: CASRERGATNEKLFF. The covered CDR3 bases are TGTGCCAGCAGGGAGAGGGGAGCAACTAATGAAAAA.

This clone was counted ten times or more. With the read ending 3 residues before the CDR3 end, the germline J gene is used to fill in that end. J is TRBJ2-7 and V is TRBV19; 9 nucleotides line up with TRBD1. The germline V gene has CDR1 LNHDA and CDR2 SQIVND (reference sequence). Trimming removed 6 bases from V and 5 bases from J; junction bases left unmatched: 14. The CDR3 consists of 16 residues. The CDR3 loop is CASRDTGGVSLDEQYF. Partial CDR3 DNA: TGTGCCAGTAGGGATACAGGGGGCGTTTCGCTTGACGAG.

A note on this clone: The observed sequence ends 3 residues before the CDR3 terminus, with the missing tail filled in from the germline J gene. V and J are TRBV7-9 and TRBJ2-3; TRBD2 agrees at 8 bases. This CDR3 has 15 amino acids. Germline lookup yields CDR1 SEHNR and CDR2 FQNEAQ (reference sequence). Trimming at V came to 5 bases and at J to 4 bases, leaving 8 bases not matched to a gene. The CDR3 here is CASSPGAGVPDTQYF. Partial CDR3 DNA: TGTGCCAGCAGCCCGGGAGCGGGGGTGCCAGATACG.